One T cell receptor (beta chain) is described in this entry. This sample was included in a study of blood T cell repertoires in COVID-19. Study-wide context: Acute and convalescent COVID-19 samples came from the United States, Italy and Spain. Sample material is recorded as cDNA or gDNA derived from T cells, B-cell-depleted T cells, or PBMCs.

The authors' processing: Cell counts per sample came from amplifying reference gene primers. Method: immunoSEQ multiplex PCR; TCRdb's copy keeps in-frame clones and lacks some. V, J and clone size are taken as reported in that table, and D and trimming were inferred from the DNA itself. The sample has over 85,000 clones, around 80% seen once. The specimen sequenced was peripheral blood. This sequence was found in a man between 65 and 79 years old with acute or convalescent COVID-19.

This CDR3 is CASSWGTSYTGELFF. CDR3 bases: TGCGCCAGCAGCTGGGGGACTAGTTACACCGGGGAGCTGTTTTTT. The chain recombines TRBV5-1 with TRBJ2-2, with 8 bases lining up with TRBD2. V lost 3 bases to trimming and J lost 3 bases; unmatched junction nucleotides: 4. The CDR3 loop spans 15 amino acids. CDR1 SGHRS and CDR2 YFSETQ come from the germline V gene. The complete variable domain, with remaining parts taken from reference TRBV5-1 and TRBJ2-2, reads KAGVTQTPRYLIKTRGQQVTLSCSPISGHRSVSWYQQTPGQGLQFLFEYFSETQRNKGNFPGRFSGRQFSNSRSEMNVSTLELGDSALYLCASSWGTSYTGELFFGEGSRLTVL.